This entry describes one T cell receptor (beta chain). The antigen remains undetermined. One end of the junction varies from germline; a read error may be responsible. The source of the sample is a study of CD8 T cells in ankylosing spondylitis. Notes on the study in general: In ankylosing spondylitis patients, matched synovial fluid reportedly showed significant enrichment of disease-linked clones. Blood of patients with ankylosing spondylitis appeared to be characterized by a TCR beta motif of about eight highly homologous variants.

Per the germline V gene, CDR1 is LNHDA and CDR2 is SQIVND (reference sequence). This CDR3 comprises 19 residues. MiXCR was run by TCRdb on the 5' RACE reads, yielding one entry per CDR3 protein. Of about 130,000 distinct CDR3 sequences in the sample, roughly 11% were seen once. The V gene is TRBV19, the J gene TRBJ2-1; TRBD2 matches 12 bases. The receptor's source is a female donor with ankylosing spondylitis or in good health (not recorded which). Sequenced material: blood, either unsorted or a sorted T cell fraction (not recorded which). In DNA form, the CDR3 reads TGTGCCAGTAGTATAGATCTTCGGGCTAGCGGGAGGGGGTACAATGAGCAATTCTTC. Its translation is CASSIDLRASGRGYNEQFF.